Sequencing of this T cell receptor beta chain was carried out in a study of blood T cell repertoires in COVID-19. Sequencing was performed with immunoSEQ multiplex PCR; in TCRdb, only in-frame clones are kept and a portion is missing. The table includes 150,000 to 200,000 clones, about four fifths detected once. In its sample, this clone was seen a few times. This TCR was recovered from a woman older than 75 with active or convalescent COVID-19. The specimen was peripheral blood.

As DNA, the CDR3 is TGTGCCAGCAGTAAGGAGACAGGGGGCCTGGGTCAGCCCCAGCATTTT. This sequence encodes CASSKETGGLGQPQHF. The rearrangement links TRBV2 to TRBJ1-5; 10 nucleotides agree with TRBD1. This CDR3 comprises 16 residues. Losses at the gene ends were 5 bases for V and 6 bases for J; bases not matched to a gene: 10. CDR1 is SNHLY and CDR2 is FYNNEI in the germline V gene.